Below are 21 T cell receptor beta chains sequenced from a single sample in a study of human T cells and chemical hapten exposure. TCRdb reprocessed the RACE reads via MiXCR and lists one record per CDR3 protein. In the table there are some 400,000 distinct CDR3 sequences, about 5.1% of which are singletons. Time point here: pre-sensitization, week 0. This sample's treatment: therapeutic diphenylcyclopropenone sensitization with weekly scalp DPC. Specimen: whole blood, collected in connection with sensitization to the hapten diphenylcyclopropenone (DPC). All receptors come from a woman in her 50s with alopecia areata. Some clones in this sample may be carry-over from other donors' samples.

This clonotype came up many times. The chain carries TRBV7-2 and TRBJ2-5; TRBD2 is a possible D gene (6 bases). The CDR3 runs to 15 residues. V lost 6 bases to trimming and J lost 1 base, with 15 bases between them. Germline V gives CDR1 SGHTA, CDR2 FQGNSA. The CDR3 DNA reads as TGTGCCAGCAGAACCTTTGCGGGGCCCCAAGAGACCCAGTACTTC. It is translated as CASRTFAGPQETQYF.

This clonotype has only a few counts. No conserved phenylalanine or tryptophan is present at the end of the CDR3, so a read error is the likely explanation. The DNA is omitted, as the CDR3 cannot be located on it reliably, and the CDR3 follows TCRdb's listing. V is TRBV12-3 or TRBV12-4 and J is TRBJ2-7; the table assigns TRBD1, which was not confirmed against the DNA. The CDR3 extends over 10 residues, inclusive of both ends. CDR3 amino acids: CVAVKGQGIL.

This clonotype was detected ten times or more. V and J are TRBV19 and TRBJ2-1; 13 bases line up with TRBD2. CDR3 size: 15 residues. Germline CDR1 and CDR2: LNHDA and SQIVND (reference sequence). The V gene end was trimmed by 10 bases and the J gene end by 0 bases; junction bases not matched to a gene: 3. For the CDR3, the DNA is TGTGCCATTGGGACTAGCGGGGCCTCCTACAATGAGCAGTTCTTC. This gives the protein CAIGTSGASYNEQFF.

This clonotype was detected many times. The rearrangement links TRBV7-2 to TRBJ2-5, with TRBD2 matching 12 bases. Germline CDR1 SGHTA, CDR2 FQGNSA. J gave up 5 bases and V 4 bases, and 5 bases lay outside the gene matches. This CDR3 comprises 15 residues. The CDR3 spells CASSWGLAGWETQYF. Here the CDR3 DNA reads TGTGCCAGCAGCTGGGGACTAGCGGGTTGGGAGACCCAGTACTTC.

This clonotype was recorded at least ten times. This chain uses TRBV20-1 with TRBJ1-1; TRBD1 is a possible D gene (5 bases). CDR3 length equals 13 residues. The germline V gene has CDR1 DFQATT and CDR2 SNEGSKA (reference sequence). V lost 0 bases and J 4 bases, leaving 9 bases between the germline ends. The CDR3 spells CSARDAGGTEAFF. The CDR3 coding sequence is TGCAGTGCTAGAGATGCGGGGGGCACTGAAGCTTTCTTT.

The chain recombines TRBV12-3 or TRBV12-4 with TRBJ2-1; D ambiguous. The V end lost 6 bases, the J end lost 9 bases, and 15 bases lay between the germline ends. The length of the CDR3 is 13 residues. This CDR3 reads CASRTGPWGEQFF. Here the CDR3 DNA reads TGTGCCAGCAGGACCGGGCCGTGGGGTGAGCAGTTCTTC.

The table lists this clonotype with many counts. The rearrangement uses TRBV7-9 and TRBJ1-1, with no clear D. Trimming left V 0 bases short and J 3 bases short, with 8 bases between. The germline V gene has CDR1 SEHNR and CDR2 FQNEAQ (reference sequence). The CDR3 has 14 amino acids. CDR3 nucleotide sequence: TGTGCCAGCAGCTTAGCCCCCCCTGACACTGAAGCTTTCTTT. Residues: CASSLAPPDTEAFF.

This clonotype was detected ten times or more. The chain is built from TRBV5-1 and TRBJ2-7; D assignment may be TRBD1 or TRBD2 (5 bases each). The CDR3 spans 13 residues. Germline V gene lookup returns CDR1 SGHRS and CDR2 YFSETQ. The germline V and J ends were trimmed by 5 bases and 4 bases, with 13 bases remaining between them. The CDR3 bases are TGCGCCAGCAGAGAGGGGCCGGAGTACGAGCAGTACTTC. It specifies CASREGPEYEQYF.

This clonotype was seen a few times. CDR3 loop: CASSYSRGQGGSNTEAFF. The DNA for the CDR3 is TGTGCCAGCAGTTACTCGCGCGGACAGGGTGGGTCGAACACTGAAGCTTTCTTT. The chain carries TRBV6-2 or TRBV6-3 and TRBJ1-1, with TRBD1 matching over 8 bases. CDR1 is MNHEY and CDR2 is SVGEGT in the germline V gene. The V and J ends lost 0 bases and 1 base, in that order; junction bases with no gene match: 10. The CDR3 is 18 residues long.

This clonotype was counted between two and nine times. The genes are TRBV6-1 and TRBJ2-4; D gene unclear. This CDR3 contains 15 residues. Trimming removed 6 bases from V and 3 bases from J, with 15 bases in between. Germline CDR1 reads MNHNS; CDR2 reads SASEGT. Written as DNA, the CDR3 is TGTGCCAGCAGCTTGATGTTTCTTGTCAAAAACATTCAGTACTTC. Translating it yields CASSLMFLVKNIQYF.

This clonotype was seen many times. The chain carries TRBV12-3 or TRBV12-4 and TRBJ2-7, with D perhaps TRBD1 (7 bases). V lost 8 bases to trimming and J lost 4 bases, with 15 bases between them. This CDR3 spans 13 amino acids. The CDR3 spells CASRTQGGYEQYF. In DNA form, the CDR3 reads TGTGCCAGCCGGACCCAGGGGGGTTACGAGCAGTACTTC.

This clonotype came up many times. The CDR3 region has the DNA TGTGCCAGCAGTATGGGACCGAATGAAAAACTGTTTTTT. This gives the protein CASSMGPNEKLFF. This chain links TRBV5-5 with TRBJ1-4; tentatively, D is TRBD1 (5 bases). Germline CDR1 is SGHKS and CDR2 is YYEKEE (reference sequence). Trimming took 5 bases from V and 5 from J, leaving 10 bases between them. CDR3 length equals 13 residues. The variable domain in full, completed from reference TRBV5-5 and TRBJ1-4, reads DAGVTQSPTHLIKTRGQQVTLRCSPISGHKSVSWYQQVLGQGPQFIFQYYEKEERGRGNFPDRFSARQFPNYSSELNVNALLLGDSALYLCASSMGPNEKLFFGSGTQLSVL.

This clonotype was seen a few times. The chain recombines TRBV21-1 with TRBJ1-3. TRBV21-1 counts as a pseudogene. The length of the CDR3 is 16 residues. The CDR3 loop reads CASSSSRRGKGNTIYF. CDR3 sequence (DNA): TGTGCCAGCAGCTCAAGCAGGAGGGGGAAAGGAAACACCATATATTTT.

This clonotype showed up many times. The V and J genes are TRBV7-9 and TRBJ1-3; D possibly corresponds to TRBD1 (5 bases). Germline V gives CDR1 SEHNR, CDR2 FQNEAQ (reference sequence). CDR3 length equals 16 residues. V was clipped by 3 bases and J by 9 bases, with 21 bases between them. The CDR3 sequence: CASSFGSGTKEATIYF. The CDR3 DNA sequence: TGTGCCAGCAGCTTCGGATCGGGGACGAAGGAAGCCACCATATATTTT.

This clonotype has ten or more counts. V and J are TRBV7-8 and TRBJ2-1; no clear D. Germline lookup yields CDR1 SGHVS and CDR2 FQNEAQ. V dropped 4 bases and J dropped 8 bases, with 15 bases sitting between them. This CDR3 has 14 residues. The CDR3 here is CASSSSSLGDEQFF. CDR3 sequence (DNA): TGTGCCAGCAGCTCCTCCAGTTTGGGCGATGAGCAGTTCTTC.

This clonotype appeared a few times. J is TRBJ2-3 and V is TRBV11-2; 7 bases align to TRBD2. Germline V gene sequence: CDR1 SGHAT, CDR2 FQNNGV. The CDR3 has 18 amino acids. The trim removed 2 bases at V and 5 bases at J, leaving 16 bases unmatched. In nucleotides, the CDR3 is TGTGCCAGCAGCTTACGCCCGTTTCTCGCGGGGGTTAGAGATACGCAGTATTTT. It is translated as CASSLRPFLAGVRDTQYF.

This clonotype was picked up a small number of times. The CDR3 nucleotides are TGTGCCAGCAGTGAACGCGGAAATAACTATGGCTACACCTTC. Translating gives CASSERGNNYGYTF. The chain carries TRBV6-5 and TRBJ1-2; D gene ambiguous. V was trimmed by 5 bases and J by 1 base, leaving 11 bases between them. The CDR3 consists of 14 residues. Germline V CDR1 and CDR2: MNHEY, SVGAGI.

This clonotype appeared many times. The V gene is TRBV29-1, the J gene TRBJ2-3; D ambiguous. Germline V gene lookup returns CDR1 SQVTM and CDR2 ANQGSEA. This CDR3 has 12 amino acids. CDR3 DNA sequence: TGCAGTGCACGGACGGGCACAGATACGCAGTATTTT. Translation gives CSARTGTDTQYF.

In nucleotides, the CDR3 is TGTGCCAGCAACATGTCCCCGGGGACAGGGGATTACGAGCAGTACTTC. It yields the protein CASNMSPGTGDYEQYF. The gene calls are TRBV2 and TRBJ2-7, with 10 positions matching TRBD1. Looked up from germline, CDR1 is SNHLY and CDR2 is FYNNEI. Trimming at V came to 7 bases and at J to 4 bases, leaving 13 bases not matched to a gene. This CDR3 comprises 16 residues. Variable domain in full (rest from reference TRBV2 and TRBJ2-7): EPEVTQTPSHQVTQMGQEVILRCVPISNHLYFYWYRQILGQKVEFLVSFYNNEISEKSEIFDDQFSVERPDGSNFTLKIRSTKLEDSAMYFCASNMSPGTGDYEQYFGPGTRLTVT.

This clonotype was observed many times. The chain couples TRBV7-8 to TRBJ2-3, with D perhaps TRBD1 (7 bases). Trimming pared 2 bases from V and 1 base from J, leaving 10 bases between. CDR1 is SGHVS and CDR2 is FQNEAQ in the germline V gene. This CDR3 has 15 residues. CDR3 nucleotides: TGTGCCAGCAGCTTAACCAGGGGGGGCACAGATACGCAGTATTTT. Residues: CASSLTRGGTDTQYF.

This clonotype was observed many times. The chain employs TRBV10-3 and TRBJ2-3, with TRBD1 identical over 9 bases. V lost 9 bases to trimming and J lost 0 bases; unmatched junction nucleotides: 1. The CDR3 runs to 13 residues. The germline CDR1 and CDR2 sequences are ENHRY and SYGVKD. CDR3 sequence: CAIGTGSTDTQYF. In DNA, the CDR3 is TGTGCCATTGGGACAGGGAGCACAGATACGCAGTATTTT.